Included here is one TCR beta chain sequence, with context. Ten or more counts support this clonotype. Its antigen is currently not known. No much larger clonotype is one base removed from it; base qualities were not supplied. PBMCs were isolated by Ficoll-Paque density gradient centrifugation. This record belongs to a study of T-cell memory formation after mild COVID-19 (dated by TCRdb to 2020 to 2022). Background on the whole study: TCR sequence clusters from the two donors were largely donor specific. T-cell clones expanding and contracting after mild COVID-19 in two donors were tracked by longitudinal TCRalpha and TCRbeta repertoire sequencing. The cohort comprised two young, previously healthy adult volunteers, one female and one male. General study outcomes and caveats: Contracting CD4+ clones turned up mainly in the CM and EM memory subsets, whereas EMRA was where CD8+ clones were enriched. Some responding clones were found in pre-infection memory, which suggests that pre-existing cross-reactive memory T cells took part in the SARS-CoV-2 response. SARS-CoV-2 specificity was not confirmed for the second-wave clones peaking on day 37. The study included only a couple of mild cases, and larger cohorts that include severe cases with pre-infection samples were judged to be necessary. Balanced CD4/CD8 phenotypes were observed for clones contracting from day 15 to 85, whereas a bias towards CD4+ was observed for a second wave of clones expanding from day 15 to 37.

The run used an Illumina NovaSeq 6000. cDNA libraries for TCRalpha and TCRbeta were prepared by 5'RACE using constant-segment primers, with sample barcodes and unique molecular identifiers added. Trizol reagent was used to extract RNA from every sample. Amplification of the libraries took two PCR steps, and the second step added a second sample barcode plus Illumina TruSeq adapters. Libraries were sequenced on an Illumina NovaSeq with 2 x 150 bp paired-end reads. On the authors' methods: Reads were demultiplexed and collapsed into UMI-guided consensus sequences with migec v1.2.7. Using mixcr v2.1.11, UMI consensuses were aligned to TRA and TRB V and J templates and then assembled into clonotypes. A clonotype was counted as expanded or contracted only when both edgeR and NoisET called the clonotype significant, with the noise models trained on biological replicates. edgeR calls used a false discovery rate-adjusted p below 0.01 and a log2 fold-change threshold of 1. As an exploratory analysis of dynamics, PCA with hierarchical clustering was applied to max-normalized trajectories of the 1000 most abundant clonotypes. The CD4 or CD8 phenotype of responding clones was assigned using the separately sequenced CD4+ and CD8+ repertoires. Starting from the raw public reads, TCRdb applied fastp trimming at Q25, assembled clones with MiXCR and retained in-frame beta chains. Rows with one shared CDR3 protein collapse into an entry with the most common genes and DNA. In this record, the V and J calls reflect TCRdb's handling and not the investigators' own analysis. The sample table lists around 300,000 distinct CDR3 sequences, roughly 13% of them with a count of one. Approximately 21% of the sample comes from the top ten.

The germline V gene sets CDR1 to LGHNA and CDR2 to YSLEER. The junction shows trimming of 1 base on V and 8 bases on J, plus 18 bases between the germline ends. The CDR3 contains 16 residues, cysteine and phenylalanine counted. The entry retains the CDR3 DNA only, 48 bases that are in frame from base 1. The sequenced sample consisted of PBMCs or a T cell subset sorted from them (not recorded which). This receptor chain uses TRBV4-3 and TRBJ2-4; the best D guess is TRBD2, with 6 bases matching. The receptor comes from a man between 18 and 35 years old who had mild COVID-19 (a few samples of this study predate the infection). The sample titles of this study are shuffled in the database, so cell type and time point are left out; the donor was told from shared clones. The DNA is as follows: TGCGCCAGCAGCCAAGGGGCGTTGGGACGCGGGGACATTCAGTACTTC. It is translated as CASSQGALGRGDIQYF.